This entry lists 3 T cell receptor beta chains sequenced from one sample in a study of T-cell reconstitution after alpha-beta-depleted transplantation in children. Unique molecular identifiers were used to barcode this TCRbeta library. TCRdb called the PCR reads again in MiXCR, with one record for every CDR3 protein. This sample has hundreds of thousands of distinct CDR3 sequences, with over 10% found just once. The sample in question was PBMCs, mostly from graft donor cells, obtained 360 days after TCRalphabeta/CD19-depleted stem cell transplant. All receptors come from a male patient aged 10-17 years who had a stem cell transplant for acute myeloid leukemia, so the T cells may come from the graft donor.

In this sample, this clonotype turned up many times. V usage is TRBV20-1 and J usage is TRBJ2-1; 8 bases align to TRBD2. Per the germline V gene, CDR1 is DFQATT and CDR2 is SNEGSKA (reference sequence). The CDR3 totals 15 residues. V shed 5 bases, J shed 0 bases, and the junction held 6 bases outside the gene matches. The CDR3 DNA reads TGCAGTGCTTTTAGCGGGAAACCCTCCTACAATGAGCAGTTCTTC. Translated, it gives CSAFSGKPSYNEQFF.

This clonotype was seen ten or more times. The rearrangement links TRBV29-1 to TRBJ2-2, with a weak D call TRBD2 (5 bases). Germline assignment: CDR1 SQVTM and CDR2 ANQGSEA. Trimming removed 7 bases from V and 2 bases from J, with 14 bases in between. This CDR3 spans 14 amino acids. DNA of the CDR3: TGCAGCGCTCTCCCGAGGGCTAACACCGGGGAGCTGTTTTTT. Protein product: CSALPRANTGELFF.

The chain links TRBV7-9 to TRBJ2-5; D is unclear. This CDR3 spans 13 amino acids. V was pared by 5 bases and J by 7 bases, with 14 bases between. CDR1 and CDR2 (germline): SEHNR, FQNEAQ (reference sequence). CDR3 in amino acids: CASSVNVDRTQYF. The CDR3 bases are TGTGCCAGCAGCGTTAACGTGGACCGGACCCAGTACTTC. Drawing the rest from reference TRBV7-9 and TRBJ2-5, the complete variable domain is DTGVSQNPRHKITKRGQNVTFRCDPISEHNRLYWYRQTLGQGPEFLTYFQNEAQLEKSRLLSDRFSAERPKGSFSTLEIQRTEQGDSAMYLCASSVNVDRTQYFGPGTRLLVL.